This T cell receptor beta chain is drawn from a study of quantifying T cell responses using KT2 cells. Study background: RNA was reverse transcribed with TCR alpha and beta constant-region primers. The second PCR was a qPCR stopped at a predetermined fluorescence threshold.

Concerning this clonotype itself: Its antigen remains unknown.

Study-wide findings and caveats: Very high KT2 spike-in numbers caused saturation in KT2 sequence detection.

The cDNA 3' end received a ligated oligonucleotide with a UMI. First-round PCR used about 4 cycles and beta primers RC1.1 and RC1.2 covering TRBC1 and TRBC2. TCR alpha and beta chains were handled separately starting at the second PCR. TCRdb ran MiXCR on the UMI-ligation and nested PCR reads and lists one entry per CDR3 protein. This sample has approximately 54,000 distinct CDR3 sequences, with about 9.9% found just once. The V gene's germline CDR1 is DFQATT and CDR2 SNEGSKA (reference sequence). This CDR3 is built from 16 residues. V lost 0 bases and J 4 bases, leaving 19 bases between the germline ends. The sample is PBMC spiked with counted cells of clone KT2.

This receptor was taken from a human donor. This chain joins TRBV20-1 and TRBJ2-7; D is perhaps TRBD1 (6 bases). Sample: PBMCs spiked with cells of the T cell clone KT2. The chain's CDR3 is CSARDPRGYRVYEQYF. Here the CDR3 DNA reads TGCAGTGCTAGAGATCCCCGCGGGTACAGGGTTTACGAGCAGTACTTC.